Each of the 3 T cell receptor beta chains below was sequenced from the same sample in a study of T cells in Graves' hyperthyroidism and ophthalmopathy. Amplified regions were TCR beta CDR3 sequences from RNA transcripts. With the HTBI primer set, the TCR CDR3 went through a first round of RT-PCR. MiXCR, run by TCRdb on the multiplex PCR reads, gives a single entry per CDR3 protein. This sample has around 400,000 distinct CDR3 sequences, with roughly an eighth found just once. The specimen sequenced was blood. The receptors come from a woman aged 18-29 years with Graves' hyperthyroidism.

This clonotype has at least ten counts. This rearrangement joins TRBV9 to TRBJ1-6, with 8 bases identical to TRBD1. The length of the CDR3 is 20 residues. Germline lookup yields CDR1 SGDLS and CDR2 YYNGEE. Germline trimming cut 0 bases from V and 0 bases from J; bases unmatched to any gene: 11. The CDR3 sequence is CASSVGSPGQESSYNSPLHF. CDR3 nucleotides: TGTGCCAGCAGCGTAGGAAGTCCGGGACAGGAGAGCTCCTATAATTCACCCCTCCACTTT.

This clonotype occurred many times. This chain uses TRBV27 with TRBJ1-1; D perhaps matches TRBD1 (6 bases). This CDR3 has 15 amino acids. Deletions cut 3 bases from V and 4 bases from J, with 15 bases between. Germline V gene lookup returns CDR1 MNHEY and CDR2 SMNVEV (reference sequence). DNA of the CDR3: TGTGCCAGCAGTTTTACAGGGTATCGAGGCACTGAAGCTTTCTTT. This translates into CASSFTGYRGTEAFF.

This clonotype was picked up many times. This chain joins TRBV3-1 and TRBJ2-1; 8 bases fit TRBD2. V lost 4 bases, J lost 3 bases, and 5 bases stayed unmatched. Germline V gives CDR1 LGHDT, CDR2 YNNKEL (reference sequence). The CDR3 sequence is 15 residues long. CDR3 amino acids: CASSPLSGSYNEQFF. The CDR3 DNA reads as TGTGCCAGCAGCCCCTTGAGCGGGAGCTACAATGAGCAGTTCTTC.